A selection of T cell receptor beta chains follows, all from one sample in a study of blood T cell repertoires in COVID-19. This table comes from immunoSEQ multiplex PCR, and its TCRdb copy is limited to in-frame clones, with some not included. Of 540,000 or so clones listed, roughly nine tenths are singletons. The sequenced sample consisted of peripheral blood. The receptors come from a woman in her forties or fifties with COVID-19, enrolled during active disease. The CDR3 runs from the conserved cysteine through the conserved F or W. D genes are given only for firm matches. Clone sizes are given selectively: once, few, many, or a class where the clone is expanded.

V	length	size	J	D	DNA	CDR3
TRBV6-5	13	.	TRBJ2-1	.	TGTGCCAGCAGTTACGGACTGAACAATGAGCAGTTCTTC	CASSYGLNNEQFF
TRBV28	13	.	TRBJ1-3	.	TGTGCCAACCTGACAATCTCTGGAAACACCATATATTTT	CANLTISGNTIYF
TRBV15	15	.	TRBJ1-3	.	TGTGCCACCAGCCCCAGGCGGGGGGCTGGAAACACCATATATTTT	CATSPRRGAGNTIYF
TRBV28	14	.	TRBJ1-3	.	TGTGCCAGCGGAGGTGTAATCTCTGGAAACACCATATATTTT	CASGGVISGNTIYF
TRBV3-1/TRBV3-2	15	.	TRBJ1-5	.	TGTGCCAGCAGCACAGGGATGGCGAGCAATCAGCCCCAGCATTTT	CASSTGMASNQPQHF
TRBV6-5	14	once	TRBJ2-2	TRBD1	TGTGCCAGCAGCCTCACAGGGGTCCCCGGGGAGCTGTTTTTT	CASSLTGVPGELFF
TRBV30	13	.	TRBJ1-5	.	TGTGCCTGGGACCAGGGGTTAAATCAGCCCCAGCATTTT	CAWDQGLNQPQHF
TRBV29-1	12	.	TRBJ2-2	.	TGCAGCGTTGGGAGAGGGTCCGGGGAGCTGTTTTTT	CSVGRGSGELFF
TRBV4-1	15	.	TRBJ1-2	TRBD1	TGCGCCAGCAGCCACCCGGACAGGGGGGGAAAGGGCTACACCTTC	CASSHPDRGGKGYTF
TRBV4-2	17	.	TRBJ2-7	.	TGTGCCAGCAGCCAAGGAAGGCCCGGCGGGGCCACCTACGAGCAGTACTTC	CASSQGRPGGATYEQYF
TRBV7-9	12	.	TRBJ2-4	.	TGTGCCAGCAGCTCAGACAGTAACATTCAGTACTTC	CASSSDSNIQYF
TRBV5-1	16	.	TRBJ2-7	.	TGCGCCAGCAGCTTGGAAGGCGGGGGCCCCGGAGTGGAGCAGTACTTC	CASSLEGGGPGVEQYF
TRBV5-1	14	.	TRBJ1-1	.	TGCGCCAGCAGCTTGAAAGGGGAGGGAACTGAAGCTTTCTTT	CASSLKGEGTEAFF
TRBV4-1	17	once	TRBJ1-3	.	TGCGCCAGCAGCCAAGGCGATCGGGGGGCTTGGGGAAACACCATATATTTT	CASSQGDRGAWGNTIYF
TRBV27	14	.	TRBJ2-1	TRBD2	TGTGCCAGCAACTTAGCGGGGGGCCAGGCTGAGCAGTTCTTC	CASNLAGGQAEQFF
TRBV6-5	15	once	TRBJ2-7	TRBD2	TGTGCCAGCAGCCTCGGACGGGGGGGGACATACGAGCAGTACTTC	CASSLGRGGTYEQYF
TRBV5-8	13	.	TRBJ1-5	.	TGTGCCAGCAGCTTGCAAGCTAATCAGCCCCAGCATTTT	CASSLQANQPQHF
TRBV5-1	15	.	TRBJ2-3	.	TGCGCCAGCAGTACACGGGGGGCTGGCACAGATACGCAGTATTTT	CASSTRGAGTDTQYF
TRBV7-3	15	.	TRBJ1-6	.	TGTGCCAGCAGCTTTCGCCGTGACTACAATTCACCCCTCCACTTT	CASSFRRDYNSPLHF
TRBV28	15	.	TRBJ2-7	.	TGTGCCAGCAGGAGACAGGTTTTTAATCCTAGCGAGCAGTACTTC	CASRRQVFNPSEQYF
TRBV3-1/TRBV3-2	15	.	TRBJ2-3	.	TGTGCCAGCAGCCAAGAAAACCCACTCCCAAATACGCAGTATTTT	CASSQENPLPNTQYF
TRBV27	14	.	TRBJ1-1	.	TGTGCCAGCAGTTTACAGGGAATGGGAACTGAAGCTTTCTTT	CASSLQGMGTEAFF
TRBV11-2	14	.	TRBJ1-4	.	TGTGCCAGCGCGCTTTATCGCCGGGATGAAAAACTGTTTTTT	CASALYRRDEKLFF
TRBV5-1	14	.	TRBJ1-1	.	TGCGCCAGCAGATCGGGGTTGGGCTTCACTGAAGCTTTCTTT	CASRSGLGFTEAFF
TRBV13	15	.	TRBJ2-7	.	TGTGCCAGCAGCTTAAGCCAGACAGTTAACTACGAGCAGTACTTC	CASSLSQTVNYEQYF
TRBV3-1/TRBV3-2	14	once	TRBJ2-2	.	TGTGCCAGCAGCCGGGTCAGGGTAACCGGGGAGCTGTTTTTT	CASSRVRVTGELFF
TRBV24-1	15	.	TRBJ2-3	TRBD2	TGTGCCACCAGTGGGGGACTAGCGGCGTCGGATACGCAGTATTTT	CATSGGLAASDTQYF
TRBV7-9	13	.	TRBJ1-2	.	TGTGCCAGCAGCTTAGAGGGAGTCTATGGCTACACCTTC	CASSLEGVYGYTF
TRBV5-4	14	.	TRBJ2-1	.	TGTGCCAGCAGCCGGACGGGAGGGGGCGGTGAGCAGTTCTTC	CASSRTGGGGEQFF
TRBV11-2	14	.	TRBJ2-1	TRBD2	TGTGCCAGCAGCTCGGGGGGGGAAGTCAATGAGCAGTTCTTC	CASSSGGEVNEQFF
TRBV29-1	12	.	TRBJ2-1	TRBD2	TGCAGCGCGGGACTAGCGGGGGGGGAGCAGTTCTTC	CSAGLAGGEQFF
TRBV7-9	15	.	TRBJ2-1	TRBD2	TGTGCCAGCAGCTTGGGCGGGGGTTCCATTAATGAGCAGTTCTTC	CASSLGGGSINEQFF
TRBV9	16	.	TRBJ2-1	TRBD2	TGTGCCAGCAGCGCCACTAGCGGGGACCTCTACAATGAGCAGTTCTTC	CASSATSGDLYNEQFF
TRBV30	14	.	TRBJ1-2	TRBD1	TGTGCCTGGAATGAGGACAGGGGGAACTATGGCTACACCTTC	CAWNEDRGNYGYTF
TRBV24-1	13	once	TRBJ2-7	TRBD1	TGTGCCACCAGTGCGGGACAGGGCTACGAGCAGTACTTC	CATSAGQGYEQYF
TRBV7-8	16	.	TRBJ2-7	.	TGTGCCAGCAGTCGGGTGGGGCAGATCGGATGGTACGAGCAGTACTTC	CASSRVGQIGWYEQYF
TRBV13	14	.	TRBJ2-7	.	TGTGCCAGCAGCAGAGGGACATCATCCTACGAGCAGTACTTC	CASSRGTSSYEQYF
TRBV9	14	.	TRBJ2-1	TRBD2	TGTGCCAGCAGCGTTCTTGCGGGGGGGCGTGAGCAGTTCTTC	CASSVLAGGREQFF
TRBV9	14	.	TRBJ1-1	TRBD1	TGTGCCAGCAGCGTCACGACAGGGGGTACTGAAGCTTTCTTT	CASSVTTGGTEAFF
TRBV5-5	18	.	TRBJ2-1	TRBD2	TGTGCCAGCAGCTTGGGACTAGCGGGGGGCCCCCTCTACAATGAGCAGTTCTTC	CASSLGLAGGPLYNEQFF
TRBV5-1	16	.	TRBJ2-3	.	TGCGCCAGCAGCTTGGATGGAGGGTGGGGGACAGATACGCAGTATTTT	CASSLDGGWGTDTQYF
TRBV5-4	15	once	TRBJ2-1	.	TGTGCCAGCAGCTTGGAACGGGGAGGGACAAATGAGCAGTTCTTC	CASSLERGGTNEQFF
TRBV9	14	.	TRBJ1-2	.	TGTGCCAGCAGCTACCTACAACAGGGAGATGGCTACACCTTC	CASSYLQQGDGYTF
TRBV30	11	.	TRBJ1-6	.	TGTGCCTGGGACACCAATTCACCCCTCCACTTT	CAWDTNSPLHF
TRBV11-3	14	.	TRBJ2-5	.	TGTGCCAGCAGCCAGACACCGTCTGGGGAGACCCAGTACTTC	CASSQTPSGETQYF